The sequence of this T cell receptor (beta chain) was determined in a study of blood T cell repertoires in COVID-19. About the study: Researchers got acute and convalescent COVID-19 samples from the United States, Italy and Spain. The cDNA or gDNA used as material had been derived from T cells, B-cell-depleted T cells, or PBMCs.

Authors' methods: Amplification with reference gene primers provided the estimates of nucleated cell counts. The data were produced by immunoSEQ multiplex PCR, yet TCRdb's version contains in-frame clones alone and is incomplete. Clone size and V and J calls were adopted from that table, with D and trimming inferred from the DNA. The table has fewer than 400,000 clones, around 85% seen once; the top ten hold more than 3%. Germline CDR1 is SGHDN and CDR2 is FVKESK. Germline trimming cut 1 base from V and 8 bases from J; bases unmatched to any gene: 9. The CDR3 is made up of 15 amino acids. The sequence was obtained from a woman aged 18-29 years with acute or convalescent COVID-19. Sequencing input: peripheral blood. V usage is TRBV14 and J usage is TRBJ2-3, with 7 bases that match TRBD1. As DNA, the CDR3 is TGTGCCAGCAGCCAAGGACAGGGTAGTGGTGGTACGCAGTATTTT. This gives the protein CASSQGQGSGGTQYF. Variable domain in full (rest from reference TRBV14 and TRBJ2-3): EAGVTQFPSHSVIEKGQTVTLRCDPISGHDNLYWYRRVMGKEIKFLLHFVKESKQDESGMPNNRFLAERTGGTYSTLKVQPAELEDSGVYFCASSQGQGSGGTQYFGPGTRLTVL.